This T cell receptor beta chain was captured in a study of T cell repertoires in cytomegalovirus infection. Study results and limitations: CMV-specific HLA-C-restricted TCR beta clonotypes dominated the ex vivo response.

To note about this clonotype: The antigen is not known.

CDR3 length: 15 residues. V trimming: 4 bases; J trimming: 2 bases; junction bases outside the gene matches: 4. Germline V gene sequence: CDR1 SGHAT, CDR2 FQDESV (reference sequence). Using its own MiXCR run on the reads, TCRdb lists one record per CDR3 protein. The table shows roughly 200,000 distinct CDR3 sequences, with 35% to 40% occurring only once. The input for sequencing was CD8+ T cells from cultured PBMCs, taken from culture after CMV antigen stimulation. The chain has TRBV11-1 and TRBJ2-1; 8 bases line up with TRBD1. The sequence was obtained from a human donor in good health (CMV status not recorded). Some clones in this sample may be carry-over from other donors' samples. CDR3 nucleotide sequence: TGTGCCAGCAGCTACAGGGGGGCTACCTACAATGAGCAGTTCTTC. Its protein is CASSYRGATYNEQFF.